These T cell receptor beta chains were read from a single sample in a study of T cell repertoires in cytomegalovirus infection. Each CDR3 protein is one row after TCRdb ran MiXCR on the reads. The profile shows 680,000 or so distinct CDR3 sequences, less than 40% of them singletons. The sample consisted of PBMCs. The receptors originated from a human donor in good health (CMV status not recorded). Some clones in this sample may be carry-over from other donors' samples. CDR3s include the opening cysteine and the closing phenylalanine or tryptophan. Each record gives: J gene, D gene, V gene, clone size, CDR3 DNA, CDR3 protein. D genes are given only for firm matches. Rows give clone size only sometimes, using once, few, many, or a class for an expanded clone.

j_gene: TRBJ1-2
d_gene: -
v_gene: TRBV12-5
abundance: -
CDR3nt: TGTGCTAGTGGGACGAGACGCGGCTACACCTTC
CDR3aa: CASGTRRGYTF

j_gene: TRBJ1-1
d_gene: -
v_gene: TRBV7-2
abundance: many
CDR3nt: TGTGCCAGCAGCTTAGCGAGGGACTACACTGAAGCTTTCTTT
CDR3aa: CASSLARDYTEAFF

j_gene: TRBJ2-2
d_gene: TRBD1
v_gene: TRBV7-9
abundance: few
CDR3nt: TGTGCCAGCAGCCCTGCGTGGACAGGGTTTGTCATCGGGGAGCTGTTTTTT
CDR3aa: CASSPAWTGFVIGELFF

j_gene: TRBJ1-2
d_gene: -
v_gene: TRBV7-8
abundance: -
CDR3nt: TGTGCCAGCAGCTTATACCTCCCGGGGTTGAGTGGCTACACCTTC
CDR3aa: CASSLYLPGLSGYTF

j_gene: TRBJ1-2
d_gene: TRBD1
v_gene: TRBV6-6
abundance: -
CDR3nt: TGTGCCAGCAGTGCCCGAGGACTTGGACAGGGGCCTGGCTACACCTTC
CDR3aa: CASSARGLGQGPGYTF

j_gene: TRBJ1-4
d_gene: -
v_gene: TRBV7-8
abundance: -
CDR3nt: TGTGCCAGCAGCCCCCACCCTAATGAAAAACTGTTTTTT
CDR3aa: CASSPHPNEKLFF

j_gene: TRBJ2-5
d_gene: -
v_gene: TRBV27
abundance: many
CDR3nt: TGTGCCAGCAGTTGGGGAGAGACCCAGTACTTC
CDR3aa: CASSWGETQYF

j_gene: TRBJ2-2
d_gene: TRBD1
v_gene: TRBV20-1
abundance: -
CDR3nt: TGCAGTACCACAGGGGGCCCCGGGGAGCTGTTTTTT
CDR3aa: CSTTGGPGELFF

j_gene: TRBJ1-3
d_gene: -
v_gene: TRBV15
abundance: -
CDR3nt: TGTGCCACCAGCAGAGGGCCGGGCCGGAGCTCTGGAAACACCATATATTTT
CDR3aa: CATSRGPGRSSGNTIYF

j_gene: TRBJ2-2
d_gene: TRBD1
v_gene: TRBV6-1
abundance: few
CDR3nt: TGTGCCAGCAGAGCTGACAGGGCTAACACCGGGGAGCTGTTTTTT
CDR3aa: CASRADRANTGELFF

j_gene: TRBJ1-2
d_gene: TRBD1
v_gene: TRBV28
abundance: -
CDR3nt: TGTGCCAGCATCCCACGACAGGGCGGCTACACCTTC
CDR3aa: CASIPRQGGYTF

j_gene: TRBJ1-2
d_gene: -
v_gene: TRBV19
abundance: -
CDR3nt: TGTGCCCCGCGACCTTGGGGATACACCTTC
CDR3aa: CAPRPWGYTF

j_gene: TRBJ2-5
d_gene: TRBD1
v_gene: TRBV28
abundance: -
CDR3nt: TGTGCCAGCAGTTCCCGGGGACAGGGGGGGAAGACCCAGTACTTC
CDR3aa: CASSSRGQGGKTQYF

j_gene: TRBJ1-2
d_gene: TRBD1
v_gene: TRBV12-3/TRBV12-4
abundance: -
CDR3nt: TGTGCCAGCAGTCCCTTTCTCCCGGGACAGGGGCGGTATGGCTACACCTTC
CDR3aa: CASSPFLPGQGRYGYTF